These 27 T cell receptor beta chains came from one sample sequenced in a study of T cell responses to AZD1222 COVID-19 vaccine. Assay: immunoSEQ multiplex PCR; the TCRdb copy retains only in-frame clones and omits some. The data show 95,000 to 150,000 clones, about 86% seen once. The sample consisted of peripheral blood, taken 28 days after the second AZD1222 dose. The receptors were sampled from an adult who received the AZD1222 COVID-19 vaccine.

The chain carries TRBV5-5 and TRBJ2-1, with D possibly called TRBD1 or TRBD2 (5 bases each). Germline V CDR1 and CDR2: SGHKS, YYEKEE (reference sequence). This CDR3 is 15 amino acids long. V lost 0 bases and J 7 bases, leaving 14 bases between the germline ends. The CDR3: CASSLGGGWINEQFF. The CDR3 DNA reads as TGTGCCAGCAGCTTGGGTGGGGGTTGGATAAATGAGCAGTTCTTC.

The chain couples TRBV11-1 to TRBJ2-5, with D unresolved. This CDR3 has 14 amino acids. Trimming removed 2 bases at V and 2 bases at J, with 9 bases between. Per the germline V gene, CDR1 is SGHAT and CDR2 is FQDESV (reference sequence). The CDR3 DNA reads TGTGCCAGCAGCTTAAAAGTGGTTCAAGAGACCCAGTACTTC. Translating gives CASSLKVVQETQYF. The whole variable domain, remainder taken from reference TRBV11-1 and TRBJ2-5, is EAEVAQSPRYKITEKSQAVAFWCDPISGHATLYWYRQILGQGPELLVQFQDESVVDDSQLPKDRFSAERLKGVDSTLKIQPAELGDSAMYLCASSLKVVQETQYFGPGTRLLVL.

The gene calls are TRBV25-1 and TRBJ1-5; unclear D gene. The V end lost 6 bases, the J end lost 2 bases, and 11 bases lay between the germline ends. The CDR3 consists of 14 residues. CDR1 and CDR2 from the germline V gene are MGHDK and SYGVNS. CDR3 DNA: TGTGCCAGCAGATCGAACGGCCGCAATCAGCCCCAGCATTTT. Its protein is CASRSNGRNQPQHF.

J is TRBJ2-4 and V is TRBV5-1, with a tentative D call TRBD2 (6 bases). This CDR3 comprises 13 residues. Between the trimmed V and J ends, which lost 1 base and 14 bases, there was a span of 16 bases. The V gene's germline CDR1 is SGHRS and CDR2 YFSETQ. The chain's CDR3 is CASSLSASGVKYF. Here the CDR3 DNA reads TGCGCCAGCAGCTTGTCCGCCTCGGGGGTCAAGTACTTC.

The chain uses TRBV9 and TRBJ2-5, with TRBD1 identical over 9 bases. The length of the CDR3 is 15 residues. Germline loops: CDR1 SGDLS, CDR2 YYNGEE. Trimming cost V 6 bases and J 5 bases; bases outside gene matches: 11. The DNA of the CDR3 is TGTGCCAGCACCAAGGGACAGGGAATTGTCGAGACCCAGTACTTC. This codes for CASTKGQGIVETQYF.

This clone was recorded a few times. This sequence joins TRBV5-4 and TRBJ2-5, with TRBD1 identical over 10 bases. Trimming removed 5 bases from V and 4 bases from J; junction bases left unmatched: 5. Germline CDR1 is SGHNT and CDR2 is YYREEE (reference sequence). This CDR3 contains 14 residues. The CDR3 nucleotides read TGTGCCAGCAGTAGGGACAGGGGAATAGAGACCCAGTACTTC. Translated: CASSRDRGIETQYF. Full variable domain (missing parts from reference TRBV5-4 and TRBJ2-5): ETGVTQSPTHLIKTRGQQVTLRCSSQSGHNTVSWYQQALGQGPQFIFQYYREEENGRGNFPPRFSGLQFPNYSSELNVNALELDDSALYLCASSRDRGIETQYFGPGTRLLVL.

The gene calls are TRBV6-1 and TRBJ1-1, with a tentative D call TRBD1 (5 bases). Trimming cost V 7 bases and J 10 bases, with 22 bases left between them. Germline assignment: CDR1 MNHNS and CDR2 SASEGT. The CDR3 spans 14 residues. CDR3 amino acids: CASTKRGSPAAAFF. CDR3 nucleotide sequence: TGTGCCAGCACAAAACGGGGCAGCCCAGCCGCAGCTTTCTTT.

This clone was seen only once. This chain connects TRBV18 to TRBJ2-5; possibly TRBD1 for D (6 bases). Germline V lookup: CDR1 KGHSH, CDR2 LQKENI. This CDR3 region has 14 residues. Trimming removed 6 bases at V and 1 base at J, with 12 bases between. The CDR3 is CASSRLDSQETQYF. The CDR3 DNA follows: TGTGCCAGCTCGCGCCTGGACAGCCAAGAGACCCAGTACTTC.

This clone was picked up a small number of times. V is TRBV7-8 and J is TRBJ2-2; the D gene could be TRBD1 or TRBD2 (5 bases each). The CDR3 totals 13 residues. From germline, CDR1 is SGHVS and CDR2 FQNEAQ. V gave up 11 bases and J gave up 2 bases, with 12 bases separating them. The CDR3 DNA is TGTGCCGGGAGACAGCTAAACACCGGGGAGCTGTTTTTT. Residues: CAGRQLNTGELFF.

The chain has TRBV6-5 and TRBJ1-2; D possibly corresponds to TRBD1 (6 bases). The CDR3 is 12 residues long. Between the trimmed V and J ends, which lost 6 bases and 5 bases, there was a span of 10 bases. CDR1 is MNHEY, CDR2 SVGAGI, per germline. CDR3 in amino acids: CASRRDTYGYTF. CDR3 bases: TGTGCCAGCAGACGGGACACATATGGCTACACCTTC.

The rearrangement joins TRBV5-1 to TRBJ1-1, with 9 nucleotides matching TRBD1. Per germline, CDR1 SGHRS and CDR2 YFSETQ. The trim removed 7 bases at V and 1 base at J, leaving 5 bases unmatched. The CDR3 is made up of 14 amino acids. For the CDR3, the DNA is TGCGCCAGCCGGGACAGGGCCGGGAACACTGAAGCTTTCTTT. It translates to CASRDRAGNTEAFF.

The chain links TRBV6-2 or TRBV6-3 to TRBJ1-5; no definite D call. V lost 0 bases and J 3 bases, leaving 12 bases between the germline ends. The CDR3 has 16 residues. Germline V lookup: CDR1 MNHEY, CDR2 SVGEGT. CDR3 DNA: TGTGCCAGCAGTTACTCGGCCGTTGTCCTCAATCAGCCCCAGCATTTT. Translated, it gives CASSYSAVVLNQPQHF.

The J gene is TRBJ1-2, the V gene TRBV19; D is perhaps TRBD1 (5 bases). The V and J ends lost 3 bases and 1 base respectively, with 6 bases between them. Per germline, CDR1 LNHDA and CDR2 SQIVND (reference sequence). This CDR3 comprises 13 residues. In nucleotides, the CDR3 is TGTGCCAGTAGTATTGACAGTAACTATGGCTACACCTTC. Its protein product is CASSIDSNYGYTF.

The genes are TRBV3-1 (or the pseudogene TRBV3-2) and TRBJ1-1; unclear D gene. V was trimmed by 5 bases and J by 0 bases, leaving 10 bases between them. CDR1 LGHDT and CDR2 YNNKEL come from the germline V gene (reference sequence). The CDR3 runs to 14 residues. CDR3 sequence reads: CASSIRTVNTEAFF. The CDR3, as DNA: TGTGCCAGCAGCATCCGGACGGTGAACACTGAAGCTTTCTTT.

The V gene is TRBV5-1, the J gene TRBJ2-5; D unclear. Germline V gene data show CDR1 as SGHRS and CDR2 as YFSETQ. CDR3 size: 12 residues. Trimming pared 5 bases from V and 5 bases from J, leaving 10 bases between. This CDR3 is CASRIETETQYF. The CDR3 DNA sequence: TGCGCCAGCAGGATTGAAACTGAGACCCAGTACTTC.

The chain joins TRBV5-1 to TRBJ2-7, with TRBD1 matching 10 bases. The CDR3 loop spans 15 amino acids. Germline lookup yields CDR1 SGHRS and CDR2 YFSETQ. Trimming at V came to 4 bases and at J to 3 bases, leaving 7 bases not matched to a gene. The chain's CDR3 is CASSNPGTGVYEQYF. For the CDR3, the DNA is TGCGCCAGCAGCAACCCCGGGACAGGGGTCTACGAGCAGTACTTC. Based on the CDR3 plus reference TRBV5-1 and TRBJ2-7, the full variable domain is KAGVTQTPRYLIKTRGQQVTLSCSPISGHRSVSWYQQTPGQGLQFLFEYFSETQRNKGNFPGRFSGRQFSNSRSEMNVSTLELGDSALYLCASSNPGTGVYEQYFGPGTRLTVT.

The rearrangement uses TRBV4-2 and TRBJ1-6; a possible D gene is TRBD1 (5 bases). The CDR3 has 14 amino acids. The germline V gene encodes CDR1 LGHNA and CDR2 YNFKEQ. V was clipped by 0 bases and J by 10 bases, with 10 bases between them. CDR3 nucleotide sequence: TGTGCCAGCAGCCAAGAGGGGGTACAATCACCCCTCCACTTT. Residues: CASSQEGVQSPLHF.

The chain joins TRBV14 to TRBJ1-1, with D possibly TRBD1 on 5 matching bases. The CDR3 has 17 amino acids. The V end was cut by 1 base, the J end by 0 bases, with 15 bases between. Germline V lookup: CDR1 SGHDN, CDR2 FVKESK. CDR3 bases: TGTGCCAGCAGCCAAGCGCCAAGGGGCTCGCTGAACACTGAAGCTTTCTTT. Translating gives CASSQAPRGSLNTEAFF.

V usage is TRBV13 and J usage is TRBJ1-2; tentative D call: TRBD1 (5 bases). The V end lost 0 bases, the J end lost 4 bases, and 12 bases lay between the germline ends. CDR3 size: 15 residues. Per germline, CDR1 PRHDT and CDR2 FYEKMQ (reference sequence). CDR3 nucleotide sequence: TGTGCCAGCAGCTTAGGGCAGGGTGGTGGCTATGGCTACACCTTC. It specifies CASSLGQGGGYGYTF.

The rearrangement uses TRBV7-2 and TRBJ2-7; 12 bases align to TRBD2. The CDR3 has 17 residues. The germline V gene has CDR1 SGHTA and CDR2 FQGNSA. V lost 4 bases, J lost 2 bases, and 9 bases stayed unmatched. CDR3 sequence reads: CASSSRALAGGPYEQYF. In DNA, the CDR3 is TGTGCCAGCAGCTCTAGGGCGCTAGCGGGGGGGCCCTACGAGCAGTACTTC.

This clone was counted once. The chain is built from TRBV7-8 and TRBJ1-5; no firm D call. Trimming shortened V by 4 bases and J by 2 bases, and 12 bases separated the two germline ends. This CDR3 spans 15 amino acids. CDR1 SGHVS and CDR2 FQNEAQ come from the germline V gene. The CDR3 coding sequence is TGTGCCAGCAGCTCGTCGGAAGTTGGCAATCAGCCCCAGCATTTT. Translated, it gives CASSSSEVGNQPQHF.

This clone was seen once. This chain links TRBV30 with TRBJ2-7; the match to TRBD1 covers 7 bases. The ends lost 2 bases at V and 5 bases at J; junction bases unmatched: 3. In germline, CDR1 is GTSNPN, CDR2 SVGIG (reference sequence). The CDR3 has 12 amino acids. This chain's CDR3 is CAWSMTGNEQYF. The CDR3 nucleotides are TGTGCCTGGAGTATGACAGGGAACGAGCAGTACTTC.

The chain joins TRBV18 to TRBJ2-7; 9 bases agree with TRBD1. V lost 5 bases and J lost 4; bases outside the gene matches: 3. CDR1 is KGHSH and CDR2 is LQKENI in the germline V gene. The CDR3 loop spans 13 amino acids. Here the CDR3 reads CASSGTGRYEQYF. CDR3 DNA sequence: TGTGCCAGCTCAGGGACAGGGAGATACGAGCAGTACTTC.

This clone has only a few counts. The rearrangement links TRBV9 to TRBJ2-2, with D perhaps assigned TRBD1 or TRBD2 (6 bases each). The CDR3 has 17 amino acids. V lost 0 bases, J lost 4 bases, and 16 bases lay in between. Germline V gene lookup returns CDR1 SGDLS and CDR2 YYNGEE. CDR3: CASSVALRGQGTGELFF. The CDR3 DNA is TGTGCCAGCAGCGTAGCTCTCCGGGGGCAAGGCACCGGGGAGCTGTTTTTT.

The J gene is TRBJ2-7, the V gene TRBV28, with a possible D match to TRBD1 (6 bases). This CDR3 has 13 amino acids. Germline loops: CDR1 MDHEN, CDR2 SYDVKM. The V gene lost 10 bases and the J gene lost 5 bases, with 18 bases spanning the gap. The DNA of the CDR3 is TGTGCCATCCGGACTCGGGACATTCACGAGCAGTACTTC. It encodes CAIRTRDIHEQYF.

This chain uses TRBV7-2 with TRBJ2-1; the D call may be TRBD1 or TRBD2 (5 bases each). Trimming removed 5 bases from V and 14 bases from J, with 19 bases in between. The germline V gene encodes CDR1 SGHTA and CDR2 FQGNSA. CDR3 length equals 13 residues. For the CDR3, the DNA is TGTGCCAGCAGCCCCGAGGGACGACCGCGGAAGTTCTTC. Translated: CASSPEGRPRKFF.

The chain carries TRBV3-1 (or the pseudogene TRBV3-2) and TRBJ1-1, with D hard to call. This CDR3 contains 12 residues. Germline V gene sequence: CDR1 LGHDT, CDR2 YNNKEL (reference sequence). Trimming shortened V by 1 base and J by 5 bases, and 5 bases separated the two germline ends. In DNA, the CDR3 is TGTGCCAGCAGCCAAGGGAGGACTGAAGCTTTCTTT. It specifies CASSQGRTEAFF.